This TCR beta chain stems from a study of T cell changes during pregnancy in multiple sclerosis. V lost 9 bases to trimming and J lost 1 base; unmatched junction nucleotides: 8. This CDR3 is 14 amino acids long. CDR1 is SNHLY, CDR2 FYNNEI, per germline. Libraries were prepared by immunoSEQ multiplex PCR; TCRdb keeps only in-frame clonotypes and omits some of them. Of about 80,000 clones listed, 92% were seen once; the top ten hold 2.5% to 3%. The sequencing used peripheral blood, collected before pregnancy. The chain uses TRBV2 and TRBJ2-7, with 8 bases lining up with TRBD1. This receptor was taken from a female donor with multiple sclerosis, enrolled in a pregnancy study. The CDR3 here is CASLQDRVSYEQYF. CDR3 DNA sequence: TGTGCCAGTCTTCAGGACAGGGTTTCCTACGAGCAGTACTTC.